This is a list of T cell receptor beta chains from one sample in a study of T cells in localized non-small cell lung cancer. Only in-frame clones appear in the TCRdb table, and some are missing; sequencing was by immunoSEQ multiplex PCR. The data hold 60,000 to 65,000 clones, with 90% observed a single time. The sequencing here drew on peripheral blood, taken before any cancer treatment. These receptors all stem from a woman aged 35-70 years with stage I lung adenocarcinoma. Both conserved end residues are part of each CDR3. D genes are given only for firm matches. Expanded clones are given a class, and other clones once, few, many or no size at all.

j_call,v_call,clone_size,d_call,cdr3_nt,cdr3_aa
TRBJ2-1,TRBV7-3,-,TRBD1,TGTGCCAGCAGCTCGGACAGGGGCTCCTACAATGAGCAGTTCTTC,CASSSDRGSYNEQFF
TRBJ2-2,TRBV6-4,-,TRBD1,TGTGCCAGCATGCGGGACAGGGATGGGGACACCGGGGAGCTGTTTTTT,CASMRDRDGDTGELFF
TRBJ2-7,TRBV28,-,TRBD1,TGTGCCAGCAGCCTTCTACCGGGACAGGGGGACACCGAGCAGTACTTC,CASSLLPGQGDTEQYF
TRBJ1-1,TRBV19,-,TRBD1,TGTGCCAGTAGTATAGATCTAGGGGGCGGTGGCACTGAAGCTTTCTTT,CASSIDLGGGGTEAFF
TRBJ2-3,TRBV19,-,-,TGTGCCAGTAGTATCGAGGGACGGCTCACAGATACGCAGTATTTT,CASSIEGRLTDTQYF
TRBJ2-3,TRBV10-3,once,TRBD2,TGTGCCATCAGTATAGCGGGAGAGGGAGATACGCAGTATTTT,CAISIAGEGDTQYF
TRBJ1-5,TRBV2,-,-,TGTGCCAGCAGTGGGCGCGGAGCTAGCAATCAGCCCCAGCATTTT,CASSGRGASNQPQHF
TRBJ1-3,TRBV30,-,-,TGTGCCTGGAGACCCCCCGGATATCCGGACACCATATATTTT,CAWRPPGYPDTIYF
TRBJ2-3,TRBV27,-,TRBD2,TGTGCCAGCAGTCCAACTAGCGGGGGAGATACGCAGTATTTT,CASSPTSGGDTQYF
TRBJ1-5,TRBV4-2,-,TRBD1,TGTGCCAGCAGCCAAGAGTCTGAGGGGGCAAATCAGCCCCAGCATTTT,CASSQESEGANQPQHF
TRBJ2-1,TRBV7-6,-,TRBD1,TGTGCCAGCAGCTTGACAGGGGGGTCCTACAATGAGCAGTTCTTC,CASSLTGGSYNEQFF